This T cell receptor beta chain was observed in a study of T cell changes during pregnancy in multiple sclerosis. The repertoire was sequenced with immunoSEQ multiplex PCR; TCRdb's copy has only in-frame clones and lacks some. The sample has 50,000 or so clones; 92% are singletons. The sample consisted of CD4+ T cells from peripheral blood mononuclear cells, taken after pregnancy. This TCR came from a female donor with multiple sclerosis, enrolled in a pregnancy study.

CDR3 nucleotide sequence: TGTGCCAGCAGTTACTACAGGGACTATGGCTACACCTTC. Its translation is CASSYYRDYGYTF. The chain employs TRBV6-5 and TRBJ1-2; D might be TRBD1 (6 bases). This CDR3 has 13 amino acids. The V and J ends lost 1 base and 3 bases respectively, with 6 bases between them. In germline, CDR1 is MNHEY, CDR2 SVGAGI.